This T cell receptor beta chain was documented in a study of T cell clones after liver transplantation. On the study more broadly: A pre-transplant mixed lymphocyte reaction with TCRbeta sequencing defined graft-donor-reactive clones followed in post-transplant blood.

Repertoires were generated with immunoSEQ multiplex PCR, while TCRdb's copy carries only in-frame clones and drops some. The profile covers tens of thousands of clones, with around 84% appearing a single time and 2% to 3% taken by the ten largest. Germline V gives CDR1 SEHNR, CDR2 FQNEAQ (reference sequence). This CDR3 comprises 15 residues. V dropped 4 bases and J dropped 3 bases, with 15 bases sitting between them. This TCR derives from a human patient who received a liver transplant. Some of the T cells may derive from the graft donor. The input for sequencing was CD4+ T cells from blood, taken 24 months after liver transplant. The chain joins TRBV7-9 to TRBJ1-1, with D possibly matching TRBD1 (6 bases). CDR3 sequence (DNA): TGTGCCAGCAGCTCTCAGGGGCAGGGCGACACTGAAGCTTTCTTT. Amino acid sequence: CASSSQGQGDTEAFF.